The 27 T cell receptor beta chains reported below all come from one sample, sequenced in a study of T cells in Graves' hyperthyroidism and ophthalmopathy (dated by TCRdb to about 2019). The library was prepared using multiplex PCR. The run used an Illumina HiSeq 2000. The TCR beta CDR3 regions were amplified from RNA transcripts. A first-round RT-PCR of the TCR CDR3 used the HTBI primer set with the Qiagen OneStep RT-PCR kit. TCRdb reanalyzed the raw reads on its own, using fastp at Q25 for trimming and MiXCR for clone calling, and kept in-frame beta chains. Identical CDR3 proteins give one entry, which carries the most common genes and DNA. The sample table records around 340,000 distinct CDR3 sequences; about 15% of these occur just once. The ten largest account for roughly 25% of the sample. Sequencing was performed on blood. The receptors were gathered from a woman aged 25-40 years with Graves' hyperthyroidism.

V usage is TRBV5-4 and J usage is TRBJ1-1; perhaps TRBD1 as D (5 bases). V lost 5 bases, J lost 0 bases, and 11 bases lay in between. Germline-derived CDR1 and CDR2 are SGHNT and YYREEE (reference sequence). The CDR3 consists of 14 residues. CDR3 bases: TGTGCCAGCAGACCAAACAGGATGAACACTGAAGCTTTCTTT. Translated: CASRPNRMNTEAFF.

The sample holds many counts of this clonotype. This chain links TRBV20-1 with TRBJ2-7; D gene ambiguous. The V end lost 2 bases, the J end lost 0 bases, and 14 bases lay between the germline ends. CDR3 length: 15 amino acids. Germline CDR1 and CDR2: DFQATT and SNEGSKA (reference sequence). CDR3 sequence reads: CSARRPSSPSYEQYF. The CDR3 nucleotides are TGCAGTGCTAGACGTCCCTCCAGCCCCTCCTACGAGCAGTACTTC.

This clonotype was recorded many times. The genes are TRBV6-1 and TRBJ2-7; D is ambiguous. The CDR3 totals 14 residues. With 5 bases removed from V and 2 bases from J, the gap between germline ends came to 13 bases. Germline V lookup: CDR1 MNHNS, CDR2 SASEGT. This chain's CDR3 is CASSLVFGPYEQYF. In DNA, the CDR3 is TGTGCCAGCAGTTTAGTCTTCGGTCCCTACGAGCAGTACTTC.

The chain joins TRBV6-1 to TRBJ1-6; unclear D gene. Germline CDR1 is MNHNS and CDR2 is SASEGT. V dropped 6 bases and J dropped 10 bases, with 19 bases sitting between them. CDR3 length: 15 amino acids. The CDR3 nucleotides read TGTGCCAGCAGGGCGAATGACTCTCCACCATCACCCCTCCACTTT. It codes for CASRANDSPPSPLHF.

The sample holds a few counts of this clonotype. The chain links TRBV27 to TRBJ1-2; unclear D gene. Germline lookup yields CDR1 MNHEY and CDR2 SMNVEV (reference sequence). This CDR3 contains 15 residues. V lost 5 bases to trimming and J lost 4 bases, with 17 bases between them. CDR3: CASSPDDTTFYGYTF. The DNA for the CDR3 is TGTGCCAGCAGTCCGGATGACACCACCTTCTATGGCTACACCTTC.

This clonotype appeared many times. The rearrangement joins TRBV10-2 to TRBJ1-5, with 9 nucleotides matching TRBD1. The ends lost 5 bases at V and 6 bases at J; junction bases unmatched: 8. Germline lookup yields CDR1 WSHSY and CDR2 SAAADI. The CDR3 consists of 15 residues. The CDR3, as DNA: TGCGCCAGCAGTCCTAGACAGGGGGTCAGTCAGCCCCAGCATTTT. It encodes CASSPRQGVSQPQHF.

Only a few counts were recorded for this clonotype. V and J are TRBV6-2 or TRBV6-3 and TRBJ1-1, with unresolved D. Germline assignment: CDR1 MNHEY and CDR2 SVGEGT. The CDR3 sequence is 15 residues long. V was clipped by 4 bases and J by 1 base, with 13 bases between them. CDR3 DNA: TGTGCCAGCAGTTCCCAACACCTCCAGAACACTGAAGCTTTCTTT. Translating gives CASSSQHLQNTEAFF.

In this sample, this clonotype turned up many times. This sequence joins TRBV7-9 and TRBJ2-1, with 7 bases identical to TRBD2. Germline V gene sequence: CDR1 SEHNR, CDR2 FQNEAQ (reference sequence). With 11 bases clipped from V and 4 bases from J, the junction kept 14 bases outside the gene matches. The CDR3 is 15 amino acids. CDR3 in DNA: TGTGCCGGTTTAGGGGCGGGAGTTGTATACAATGAGCAGTTCTTC. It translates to CAGLGAGVVYNEQFF.

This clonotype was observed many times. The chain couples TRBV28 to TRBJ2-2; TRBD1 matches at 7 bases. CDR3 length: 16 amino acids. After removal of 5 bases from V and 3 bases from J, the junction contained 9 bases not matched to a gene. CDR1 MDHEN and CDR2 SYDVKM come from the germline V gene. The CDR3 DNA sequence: TGTGCCAGCAGTCAGACAGGGATCCTTTACACCGGGGAGCTGTTTTTT. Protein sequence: CASSQTGILYTGELFF.

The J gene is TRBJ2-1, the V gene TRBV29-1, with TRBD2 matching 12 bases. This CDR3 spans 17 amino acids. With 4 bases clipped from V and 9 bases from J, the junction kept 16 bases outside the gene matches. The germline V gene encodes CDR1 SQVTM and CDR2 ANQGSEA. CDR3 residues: CSVATPSGRARTPEQFF. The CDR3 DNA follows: TGCAGCGTTGCGACTCCTAGCGGGAGGGCCCGAACCCCTGAGCAGTTCTTC.

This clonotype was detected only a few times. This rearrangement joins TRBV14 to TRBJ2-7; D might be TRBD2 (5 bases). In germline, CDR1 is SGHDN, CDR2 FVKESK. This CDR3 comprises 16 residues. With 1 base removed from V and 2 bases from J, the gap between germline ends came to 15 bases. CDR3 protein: CASSQGTDFLTYEQYF. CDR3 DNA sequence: TGTGCCAGCAGCCAAGGGACGGACTTCCTAACCTACGAGCAGTACTTC.

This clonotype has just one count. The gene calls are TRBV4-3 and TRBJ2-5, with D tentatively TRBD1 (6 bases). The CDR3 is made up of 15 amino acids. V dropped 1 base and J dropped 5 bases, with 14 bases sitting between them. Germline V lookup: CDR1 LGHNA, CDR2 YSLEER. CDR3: CASSQVWTALETQYF. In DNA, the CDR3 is TGCGCCAGCAGCCAAGTTTGGACAGCGCTGGAGACCCAGTACTTC.

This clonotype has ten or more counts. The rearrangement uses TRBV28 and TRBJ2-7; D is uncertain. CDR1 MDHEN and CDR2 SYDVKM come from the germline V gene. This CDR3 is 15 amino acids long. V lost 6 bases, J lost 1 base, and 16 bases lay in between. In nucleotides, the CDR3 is TGTGCCAGCAGCCAAACCAGCGTTGGGTCCTACGAGCAGTACTTC. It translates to CASSQTSVGSYEQYF.

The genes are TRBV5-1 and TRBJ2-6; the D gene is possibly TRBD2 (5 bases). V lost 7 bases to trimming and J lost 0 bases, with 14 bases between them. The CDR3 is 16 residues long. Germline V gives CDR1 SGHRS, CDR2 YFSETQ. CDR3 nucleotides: TGCGCCAGCCATCGGGGTACAAACTCTGGGGCCAACGTCCTGACTTTC. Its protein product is CASHRGTNSGANVLTF.

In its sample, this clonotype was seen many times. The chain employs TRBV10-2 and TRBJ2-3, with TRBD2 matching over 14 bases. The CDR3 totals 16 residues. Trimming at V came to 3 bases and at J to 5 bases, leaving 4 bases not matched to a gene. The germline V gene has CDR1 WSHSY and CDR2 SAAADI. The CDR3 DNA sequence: TGCGCCAGCAGTGAAGGGACTAGCGGGAGTGGAGATACGCAGTATTTT. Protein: CASSEGTSGSGDTQYF.

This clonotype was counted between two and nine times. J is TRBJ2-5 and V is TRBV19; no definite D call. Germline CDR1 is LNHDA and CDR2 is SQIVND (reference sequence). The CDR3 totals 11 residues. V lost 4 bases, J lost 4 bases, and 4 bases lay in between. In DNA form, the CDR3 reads TGTGCCAGTAGTAGCCCAGAGACCCAGTACTTC. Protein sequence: CASSSPETQYF.

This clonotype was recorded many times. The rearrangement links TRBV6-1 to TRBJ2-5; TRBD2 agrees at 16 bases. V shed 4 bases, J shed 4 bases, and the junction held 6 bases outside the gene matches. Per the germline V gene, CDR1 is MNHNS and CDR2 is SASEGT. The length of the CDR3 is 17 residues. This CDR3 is CASSAGTSGRARETQYF. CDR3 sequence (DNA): TGTGCCAGCAGTGCCGGGACTAGCGGGAGGGCGCGAGAGACCCAGTACTTC.

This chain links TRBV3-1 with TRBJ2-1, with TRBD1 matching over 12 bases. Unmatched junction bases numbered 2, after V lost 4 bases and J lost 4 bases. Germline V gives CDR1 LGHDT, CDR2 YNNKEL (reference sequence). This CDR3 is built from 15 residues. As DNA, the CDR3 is TGTGCCAGCAGCCGGGACAGGGGGCCTTACAATGAGCAGTTCTTC. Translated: CASSRDRGPYNEQFF.

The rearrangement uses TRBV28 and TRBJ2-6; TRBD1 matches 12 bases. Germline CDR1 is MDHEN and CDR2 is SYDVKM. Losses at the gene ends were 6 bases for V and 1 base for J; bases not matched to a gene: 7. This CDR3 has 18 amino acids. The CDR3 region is CASSKPGQGASGANVLTF. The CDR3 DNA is TGTGCCAGCAGCAAACCGGGACAGGGGGCATCTGGGGCCAACGTCCTGACTTTC.

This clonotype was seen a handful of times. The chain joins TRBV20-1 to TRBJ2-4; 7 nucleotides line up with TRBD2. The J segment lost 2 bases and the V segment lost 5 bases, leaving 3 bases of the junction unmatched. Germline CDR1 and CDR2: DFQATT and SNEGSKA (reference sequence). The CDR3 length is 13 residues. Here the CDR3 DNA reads TGCAGTGCTGGGGGGGTCACCAAAAACATTCAGTACTTC. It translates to CSAGGVTKNIQYF.

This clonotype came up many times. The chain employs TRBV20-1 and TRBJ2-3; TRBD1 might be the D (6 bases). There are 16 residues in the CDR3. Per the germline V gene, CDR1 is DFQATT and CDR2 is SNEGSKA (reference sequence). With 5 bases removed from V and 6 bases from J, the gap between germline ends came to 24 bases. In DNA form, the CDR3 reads TGCAGTGCTGGCCATGGGGGCCAGGTCTCGTCCGATACGCAGTATTTT. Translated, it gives CSAGHGGQVSSDTQYF.

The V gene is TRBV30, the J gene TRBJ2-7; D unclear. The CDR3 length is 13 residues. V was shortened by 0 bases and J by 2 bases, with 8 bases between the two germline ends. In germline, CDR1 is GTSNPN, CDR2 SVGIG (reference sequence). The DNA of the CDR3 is TGTGCCTGGAGTGTTTGGGGAACCTACGAGCAGTACTTC. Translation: CAWSVWGTYEQYF. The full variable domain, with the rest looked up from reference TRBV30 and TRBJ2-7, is SQTIHQWPATLVQPVGSPLSLECTVEGTSNPNLYWYRQAAGRGLQLLFYSVGIGQISSEVPQNLSASRPQDRQFILSSKKLLLSDSGFYLCAWSVWGTYEQYFGPGTRLTVT.

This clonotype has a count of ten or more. CDR3 in amino acids: CASRPKRVNTEAFF. The CDR3 DNA reads as TGTGCCAGCAGACCTAAAAGGGTGAACACTGAAGCTTTCTTT. The gene calls are TRBV2 and TRBJ1-1; D remains unclear. V dropped 6 bases and J dropped 0 bases, with 11 bases sitting between them. The CDR3 runs 14 residues. From germline, CDR1 is SNHLY and CDR2 FYNNEI.

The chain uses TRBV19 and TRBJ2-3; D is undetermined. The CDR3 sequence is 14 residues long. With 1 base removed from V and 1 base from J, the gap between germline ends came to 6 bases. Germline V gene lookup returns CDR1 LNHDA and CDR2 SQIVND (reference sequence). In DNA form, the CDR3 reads TGTGCCAGTAGTATAGGTCCGCGCACAGATACGCAGTATTTT. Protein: CASSIGPRTDTQYF.

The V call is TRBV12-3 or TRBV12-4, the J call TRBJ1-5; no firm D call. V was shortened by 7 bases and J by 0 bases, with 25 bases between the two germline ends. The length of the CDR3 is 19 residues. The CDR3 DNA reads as TGTGCCAGCAAATCCGGACCTCCTGGAGATTTACCTAGCAATCAGCCCCAGCATTTT. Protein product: CASKSGPPGDLPSNQPQHF.

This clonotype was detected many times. In DNA form, the CDR3 reads TGTGCCAGCAGCGTTACAGGGTTGGATTGGAATGAGCAGTTCTTC. It specifies CASSVTGLDWNEQFF. The V gene is TRBV5-5, the J gene TRBJ2-1; a possible D gene is TRBD1 (6 bases). Deletions cut 4 bases from V and 7 bases from J, with 18 bases between. CDR3 size: 15 residues. Per germline, CDR1 SGHKS and CDR2 YYEKEE (reference sequence).

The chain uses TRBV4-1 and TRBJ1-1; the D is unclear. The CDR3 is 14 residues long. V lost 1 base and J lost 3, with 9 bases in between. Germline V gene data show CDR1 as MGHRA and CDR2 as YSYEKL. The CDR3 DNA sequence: TGCGCCAGCAGCCAAGGGGCAGGTTACACTGAAGCTTTCTTT. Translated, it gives CASSQGAGYTEAFF.